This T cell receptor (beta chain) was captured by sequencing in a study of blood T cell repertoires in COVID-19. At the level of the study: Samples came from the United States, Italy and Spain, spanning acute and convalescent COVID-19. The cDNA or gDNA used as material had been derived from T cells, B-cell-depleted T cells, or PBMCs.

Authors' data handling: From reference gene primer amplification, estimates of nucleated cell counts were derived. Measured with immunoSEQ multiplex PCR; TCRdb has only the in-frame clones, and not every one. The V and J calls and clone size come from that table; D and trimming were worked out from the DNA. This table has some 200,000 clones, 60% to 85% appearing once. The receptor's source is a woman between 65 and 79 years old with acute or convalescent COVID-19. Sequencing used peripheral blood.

The DNA of the CDR3 is TGTGCCAGCAGCTTAGTTGGGACTAGCGGGTCAGATACGCAGTATTTT. Protein: CASSLVGTSGSDTQYF. The chain uses TRBV7-9 and TRBJ2-3; 12 positions agree with TRBD2. From germline, CDR1 is SEHNR and CDR2 FQNEAQ (reference sequence). V shed 1 base, J shed 4 bases, and the junction held 3 bases outside the gene matches. This CDR3 is built from 16 residues. The full variable domain, completed using reference TRBV7-9 and TRBJ2-3, is DTGVSQNPRHKITKRGQNVTFRCDPISEHNRLYWYRQTLGQGPEFLTYFQNEAQLEKSRLLSDRFSAERPKGSFSTLEIQRTEQGDSAMYLCASSLVGTSGSDTQYFGPGTRLTVL.